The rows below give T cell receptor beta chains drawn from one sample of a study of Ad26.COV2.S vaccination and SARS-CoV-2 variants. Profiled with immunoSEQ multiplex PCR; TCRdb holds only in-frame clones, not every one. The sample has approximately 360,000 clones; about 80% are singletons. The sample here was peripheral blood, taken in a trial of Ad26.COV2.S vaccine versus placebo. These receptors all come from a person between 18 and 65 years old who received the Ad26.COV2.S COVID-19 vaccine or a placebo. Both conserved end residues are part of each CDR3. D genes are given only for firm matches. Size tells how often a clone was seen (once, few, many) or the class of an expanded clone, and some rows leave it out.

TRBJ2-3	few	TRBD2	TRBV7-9	CASSSPGAGGLTDTQYF	TGTGCCAGCAGCTCTCCGGGAGCGGGGGGGCTCACAGATACGCAGTATTTT
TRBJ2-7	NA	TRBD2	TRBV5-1	CASTGTSGVLSEQYF	TGCGCCAGCACCGGGACTAGCGGGGTCCTGAGCGAGCAGTACTTC
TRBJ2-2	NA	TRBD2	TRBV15	CATSRGLAGSTGELFF	TGTGCCACCAGCAGGGGACTAGCGGGGAGCACCGGGGAGCTGTTTTTT
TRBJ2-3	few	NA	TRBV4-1	CASSHGRTDTQYF	TGCGCCAGCAGCCACGGCAGAACAGATACGCAGTATTTT
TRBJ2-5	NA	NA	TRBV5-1	CASSPADQETQYF	TGCGCCAGCAGCCCGGCAGACCAAGAGACCCAGTACTTC
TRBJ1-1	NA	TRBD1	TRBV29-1	CSVEEGAAFF	TGCAGCGTTGAGGAGGGGGCAGCTTTCTTT
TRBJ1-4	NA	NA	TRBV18	CASSQGTADEKLFF	TGTGCCAGCTCACAGGGAACAGCGGATGAAAAACTGTTTTTT
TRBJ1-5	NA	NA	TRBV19	CASRIGGSNQPQHF	TGTGCCAGTAGGATCGGAGGGAGCAATCAGCCCCAGCATTTT
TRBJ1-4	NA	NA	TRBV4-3	CASSQEYRGLANEKLFF	TGCGCCAGCAGCCAAGAATATCGGGGGCTCGCTAATGAAAAACTGTTTTTT
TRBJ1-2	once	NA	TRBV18	CASSPLPGAAGYTF	TGTGCCAGCTCACCACTTCCAGGGGCAGCCGGCTACACCTTC
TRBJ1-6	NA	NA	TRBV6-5	CASSYSGRPFNSPLHF	TGTGCCAGCAGTTACTCTGGGAGGCCCTTTAATTCACCCCTCCACTTT
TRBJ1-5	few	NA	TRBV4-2	CASSQEGEQPQHF	TGTGCCAGCAGCCAAGAAGGAGAACAGCCCCAGCATTTT
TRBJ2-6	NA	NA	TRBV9	CASSVGLLSSGANVLTF	TGTGCCAGCAGCGTAGGGTTGCTTTCCTCTGGGGCCAACGTCCTGACTTTC
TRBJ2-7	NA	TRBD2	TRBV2	CASVLREGNEQYF	TGTGCCAGCGTGCTGCGGGAGGGGAACGAGCAGTACTTC
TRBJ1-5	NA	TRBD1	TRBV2	CASSGQGANQPQHF	TGTGCCAGCAGCGGACAGGGGGCGAATCAGCCCCAGCATTTT
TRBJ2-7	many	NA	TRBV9	CASSVRDAKTYEQYF	TGTGCCAGCAGCGTCCGGGACGCCAAAACCTACGAGCAGTACTTC
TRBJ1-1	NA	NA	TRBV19	CASSILLGQTEAFF	TGTGCCAGTAGTATTCTTTTAGGTCAAACTGAAGCTTTCTTT
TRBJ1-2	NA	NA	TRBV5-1	CASSLDSGTGFSGYTF	TGCGCCAGCAGCTTGGACTCCGGGACGGGCTTTTCTGGCTACACCTTC
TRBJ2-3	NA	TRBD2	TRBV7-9	CASSSNRDYAPDTQYF	TGTGCCAGCAGCTCGAACCGGGACTACGCCCCAGATACGCAGTATTTT
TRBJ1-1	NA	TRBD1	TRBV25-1	CAKTSTGGTEAFF	TGTGCCAAAACCTCGACAGGGGGAACTGAAGCTTTCTTT
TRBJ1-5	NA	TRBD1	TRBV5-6	CASSLGTGMGVNQPQHF	TGTGCCAGCAGCTTGGGGACAGGGATGGGCGTCAATCAGCCCCAGCATTTT
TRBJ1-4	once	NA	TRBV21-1	CASMIRWAEANEKLFF	TGTGCCAGCATGATACGGTGGGCGGAGGCGAATGAAAAACTGTTTTTT
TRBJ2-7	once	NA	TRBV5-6	CASSLGVVSYEQYF	TGTGCCAGCAGCTTGGGGGTTGTTTCCTACGAGCAGTACTTC
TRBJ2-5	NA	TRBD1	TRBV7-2	CASSSDRGLETQYF	TGTGCCAGCAGCTCAGACAGGGGGCTAGAGACCCAGTACTTC
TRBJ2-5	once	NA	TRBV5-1	CASSLTGRGRPETQYF	TGCGCCAGCAGCTTAACCGGGAGAGGGAGACCAGAGACCCAGTACTTC
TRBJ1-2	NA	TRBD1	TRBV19	CASSMAQGGAYTF	TGTGCCAGTAGTATGGCCCAGGGGGGAGCCTACACCTTC
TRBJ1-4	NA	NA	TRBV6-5	CASSYSSRTPEKLFF	TGTGCCAGCAGTTACTCGAGCCGGACCCCTGAAAAACTGTTTTTT
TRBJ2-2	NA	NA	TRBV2	CASRYPRTRGLNTGELFF	TGTGCCAGCAGATACCCCCGGACTAGGGGGTTGAACACCGGGGAGCTGTTTTTT
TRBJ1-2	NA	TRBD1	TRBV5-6	CASSLETGRYGYTF	TGTGCCAGCAGCTTGGAGACAGGGAGGTATGGCTACACCTTC
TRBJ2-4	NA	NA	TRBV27	CASSSSRLAKNIQYF	TGTGCCAGCAGTTCTTCTCGGCTAGCCAAAAACATTCAGTACTTC
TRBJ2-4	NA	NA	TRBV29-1	CSTSLGGNIQYF	TGCAGCACGTCATTAGGGGGAAACATTCAGTACTTC
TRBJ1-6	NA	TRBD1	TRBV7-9	CASSPDRVSSYNSPLHF	TGTGCCAGCAGCCCAGACAGGGTCTCATCCTATAATTCACCCCTCCACTTT
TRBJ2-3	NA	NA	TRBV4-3	CASSQDRLDTDTQYF	TGCGCCAGCAGCCAAGATAGACTAGACACAGATACGCAGTATTTT
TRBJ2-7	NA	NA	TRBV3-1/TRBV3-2	CASSQVVQGPYEQYF	TGTGCCAGCAGCCAAGTGGTCCAGGGACCCTACGAGCAGTACTTC